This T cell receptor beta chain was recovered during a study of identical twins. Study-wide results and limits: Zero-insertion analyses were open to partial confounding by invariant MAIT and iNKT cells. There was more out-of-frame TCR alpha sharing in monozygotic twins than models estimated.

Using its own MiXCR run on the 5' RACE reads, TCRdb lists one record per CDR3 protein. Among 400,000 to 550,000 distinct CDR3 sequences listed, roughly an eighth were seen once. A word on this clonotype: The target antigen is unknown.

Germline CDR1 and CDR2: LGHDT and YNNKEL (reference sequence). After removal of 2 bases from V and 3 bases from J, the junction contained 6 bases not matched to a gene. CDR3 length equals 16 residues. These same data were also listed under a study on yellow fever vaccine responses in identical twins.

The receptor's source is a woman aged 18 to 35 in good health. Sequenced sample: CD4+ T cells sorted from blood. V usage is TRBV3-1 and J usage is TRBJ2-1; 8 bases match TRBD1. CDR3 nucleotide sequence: TGTGCCAGCAGCCAAATAACAGGGGGGAACTACAATGAGCAGTTCTTC. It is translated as CASSQITGGNYNEQFF.